One and the same sample provided the 17 T cell receptor beta chains below, sequenced in a study of regulatory T cells in long-lasting Graves disease. Time point specified: newly diagnosed GD, antithyroid drugs for less than 3 months. Following extraction of RNA from PBMCs, that RNA was used to make the TCR library. Libraries of TCR beta came from iRepertoire HTBI primers plus Arm-PCR of CDR3 regions. TCRdb reanalysed the multiplex PCR reads using MiXCR and keeps one entry per CDR3 protein. This table has 350,000 to 450,000 distinct CDR3 sequences, over 15% appearing once. The same sample was also studied in work on T cells in Graves' hyperthyroidism and ophthalmopathy.

The specimen comprised peripheral blood mononuclear cells (PBMCs), sampled at new diagnosis, from a patient treated with antithyroid drugs. The receptors were gathered from a man aged 40-55 years with Graves disease.

This clonotype was recorded a few times. This chain joins TRBV7-9 and TRBJ2-5; 9 bases match TRBD2. Per germline, CDR1 SEHNR and CDR2 FQNEAQ (reference sequence). V lost 3 bases, J lost 3 bases, and 8 bases stayed unmatched. The CDR3 is 16 amino acids. CDR3 protein: CASSFSPSGAEETQYF. CDR3 DNA sequence: TGTGCCAGCAGCTTTTCGCCTAGCGGGGCCGAAGAGACCCAGTACTTC.

The chain joins TRBV11-3 to TRBJ2-1, with 9 bases aligning to TRBD2. The CDR3 extends over 15 amino acids. From germline, CDR1 is SGHNT and CDR2 YENEEA. With V trimmed by 6 bases and J by 3 bases, 6 bases remained unmatched. The CDR3 sequence is CASSFGTSNYNEQFF. The CDR3 DNA follows: TGTGCCAGCAGTTTCGGGACTAGCAACTACAATGAGCAGTTCTTC.

This clonotype was seen many times. The chain is built from TRBV20-1 and TRBJ1-4; D is ambiguous. The germline V and J ends were trimmed by 0 bases and 8 bases, with 19 bases remaining between them. Germline loops: CDR1 DFQATT, CDR2 SNEGSKA (reference sequence). The CDR3 totals 16 residues. CDR3 loop: CSAREASVSYFEKLFF. CDR3 DNA sequence: TGCAGTGCTAGAGAGGCATCAGTAAGCTACTTCGAAAAACTGTTTTTT.

The table lists this clonotype with a few counts. This rearrangement joins TRBV7-8 to TRBJ1-2, with no clear D. The V gene lost 5 bases and the J gene lost 8 bases, with 18 bases spanning the gap. The germline CDR1 and CDR2 sequences are SGHVS and FQNEAQ. CDR3 length equals 14 residues. The CDR3 protein is CASSEQSTRGGYTF. The DNA of the CDR3 is TGTGCCAGCAGCGAACAGTCGACCCGAGGGGGCTACACCTTC.

The J gene is TRBJ2-4, the V gene TRBV5-6, with TRBD1 matching over 7 bases. Germline V CDR1 and CDR2: SGHDT, YYEEEE. J gave up 8 bases and V 6 bases, and 11 bases lay outside the gene matches. This CDR3 region has 14 residues. The CDR3 is CASTRDSGTYIQYF. The CDR3 DNA is TGTGCCAGCACCCGGGACAGCGGAACGTACATTCAGTACTTC.

The V call is TRBV3-1, the J call TRBJ1-1; the D gene is possibly TRBD1 (6 bases). V was cut by 4 bases and J by 2 bases, with 11 bases left in between. CDR3 length equals 14 residues. Germline CDR1 LGHDT, CDR2 YNNKEL (reference sequence). The CDR3 DNA reads as TGTGCCAGCAGCCGCGGACAGTTCAACACTGAAGCTTTCTTT. Translation gives CASSRGQFNTEAFF.

The chain has TRBV5-1 and TRBJ2-1, with 9 nucleotides matching TRBD2. The ends lost 4 bases at V and 4 bases at J; junction bases unmatched: 9. The CDR3 covers 16 residues. Germline CDR1 and CDR2: SGHRS and YFSETQ. CDR3 residues: CASSNPARGGYNEQFF. CDR3 bases: TGCGCCAGCAGCAACCCAGCGCGGGGGGGATACAATGAGCAGTTCTTC. The whole variable domain, remainder taken from reference TRBV5-1 and TRBJ2-1, is KAGVTQTPRYLIKTRGQQVTLSCSPISGHRSVSWYQQTPGQGLQFLFEYFSETQRNKGNFPGRFSGRQFSNSRSEMNVSTLELGDSALYLCASSNPARGGYNEQFFGPGTRLTVL.

This clonotype was picked up many times. The DNA of the CDR3 is TGCAGTGCTAGAGACGGATGGGGTCTTAGCAATCAGCCCCAGCATTTT. Translation gives CSARDGWGLSNQPQHF. The genes are TRBV20-1 and TRBJ1-5; no clear D. V lost 0 bases and J 0 bases, leaving 12 bases between the germline ends. The CDR3 extends over 16 amino acids. Germline assignment: CDR1 DFQATT and CDR2 SNEGSKA (reference sequence).

The rearrangement links TRBV4-1 to TRBJ2-7, with TRBD1 matching over 10 bases. The V gene's germline CDR1 is MGHRA and CDR2 YSYEKL. The CDR3 extends over 13 amino acids. The V gene end was trimmed by 5 bases and the J gene end by 7 bases; junction bases not matched to a gene: 5. The CDR3 DNA reads TGCGCCAGCAGCGACAGGGGGCTAGGGGAGCAGTACTTC. This translates into CASSDRGLGEQYF.

This clonotype was counted many times. The chain has TRBV6-1 and TRBJ2-5; no firm D call. The germline V and J ends were trimmed by 6 bases and 4 bases, with 9 bases remaining between them. The CDR3 has 12 residues. The V gene's germline CDR1 is MNHNS and CDR2 SASEGT. This CDR3 is CASSKEGETQYF. The CDR3 DNA follows: TGTGCCAGCAGCAAGGAAGGAGAGACCCAGTACTTC.

This clonotype was observed many times. This chain uses TRBV13 with TRBJ2-7, with D hard to call. Trimming shortened V by 5 bases and J by 3 bases, and 11 bases separated the two germline ends. The CDR3 runs to 13 residues. Germline CDR1 reads PRHDT; CDR2 reads FYEKMQ (reference sequence). The CDR3 DNA follows: TGTGCCAGCAGCCACAGAACCCGCTACGAGCAGTACTTC. This gives the protein CASSHRTRYEQYF.

This clonotype occurred a few times. J is TRBJ2-7 and V is TRBV5-1, with TRBD1 as a possible D gene (6 bases). V lost 0 bases, J lost 0 bases, and 10 bases lay in between. Germline lookup yields CDR1 SGHRS and CDR2 YFSETQ. The CDR3 length is 15 residues. CDR3 region: CASSLEGGFSYEQYF. For the CDR3, the DNA is TGCGCCAGCAGCTTGGAAGGGGGTTTCTCCTACGAGCAGTACTTC.

There are many counts of this clonotype. CDR3 amino acids: CASSEAGTSTQYF. In nucleotides, the CDR3 is TGTGCCAGCAGTGAAGCAGGCACATCAACGCAGTATTTT. V and J are TRBV2 and TRBJ2-3; D is unclear. Germline CDR1 and CDR2: SNHLY and FYNNEI. The V gene lost 0 bases and the J gene lost 9 bases, with 10 bases spanning the gap. This CDR3 is built from 13 residues.

This clonotype was observed many times. V and J are TRBV27 and TRBJ2-6; no definite D call. CDR1 and CDR2 (germline): MNHEY, SMNVEV (reference sequence). V lost 7 bases, J lost 1 base, and 5 bases lay in between. The CDR3 is 13 amino acids. CDR3 sequence: CASTGSGANVLTF. The CDR3 nucleotides read TGTGCCAGCACCGGATCTGGGGCCAACGTCCTGACTTTC.

This clonotype was counted between two and nine times. The chain is built from TRBV9 and TRBJ2-4; D is ambiguous. This CDR3 contains 13 residues. V lost 0 bases and J 8 bases, leaving 9 bases between the germline ends. Germline V CDR1 and CDR2: SGDLS, YYNGEE. CDR3 nucleotide sequence: TGTGCCAGCAGCGTAGGACAAGACGACATTCAGTACTTC. This gives the protein CASSVGQDDIQYF.

The chain combines TRBV27 with TRBJ2-3; TRBD2 agrees at 10 bases. This CDR3 is built from 18 residues. The V gene's germline CDR1 is MNHEY and CDR2 SMNVEV (reference sequence). Trimming at V came to 0 bases and at J to 0 bases, leaving 6 bases not matched to a gene. Written as DNA, the CDR3 is TGTGCCAGCAGTTTATCCCCTTGGGGACTAGCGAGCACAGATACGCAGTATTTT. Amino acids: CASSLSPWGLASTDTQYF.

The genes are TRBV27 and TRBJ1-5; the D is unclear. Per germline, CDR1 MNHEY and CDR2 SMNVEV (reference sequence). Trimming stripped 6 bases from V and 0 bases from J, with 12 bases between. This CDR3 is 15 amino acids long. CDR3 coding DNA: TGTGCCAGCAGCCCGAGGGCCTATAGCAATCAGCCCCAGCATTTT. As protein: CASSPRAYSNQPQHF.